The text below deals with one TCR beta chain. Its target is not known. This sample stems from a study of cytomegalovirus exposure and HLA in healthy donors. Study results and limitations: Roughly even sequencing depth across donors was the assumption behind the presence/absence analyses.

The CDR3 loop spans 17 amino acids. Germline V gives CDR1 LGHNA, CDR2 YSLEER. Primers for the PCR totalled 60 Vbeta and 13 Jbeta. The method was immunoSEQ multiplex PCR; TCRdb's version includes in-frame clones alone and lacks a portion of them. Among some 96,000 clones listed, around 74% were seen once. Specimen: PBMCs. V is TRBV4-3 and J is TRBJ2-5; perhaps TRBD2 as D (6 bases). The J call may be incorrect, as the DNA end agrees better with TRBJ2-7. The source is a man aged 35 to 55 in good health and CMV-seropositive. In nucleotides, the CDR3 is TGCGCCAGCAGCCAAGATCAAACAGCGGGTGGAGCCTACGAGCAGTACTTC. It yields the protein CASSQDQTAGGAYEQYF.